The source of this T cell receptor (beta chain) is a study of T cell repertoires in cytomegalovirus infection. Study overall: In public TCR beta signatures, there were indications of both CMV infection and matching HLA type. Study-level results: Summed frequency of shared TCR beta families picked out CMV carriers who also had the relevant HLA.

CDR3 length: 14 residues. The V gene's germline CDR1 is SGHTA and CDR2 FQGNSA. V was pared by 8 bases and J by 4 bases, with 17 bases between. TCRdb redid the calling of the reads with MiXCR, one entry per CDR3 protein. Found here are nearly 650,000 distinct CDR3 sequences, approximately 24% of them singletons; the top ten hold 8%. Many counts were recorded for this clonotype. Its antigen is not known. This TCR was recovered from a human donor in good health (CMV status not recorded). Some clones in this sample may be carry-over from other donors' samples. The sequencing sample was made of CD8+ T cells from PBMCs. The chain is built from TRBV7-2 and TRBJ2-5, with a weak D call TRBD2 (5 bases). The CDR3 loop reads CASVAPEDRETQYF. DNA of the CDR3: TGTGCCAGCGTAGCGCCTGAAGATCGAGAGACCCAGTACTTC.